Included here is one TCR beta chain sequence, with context. Its antigen is not identified. Trimming cost V 6 bases and J 7 bases; bases outside gene matches: 4. Germline-derived CDR1 and CDR2 are DFQATT and SNEGSKA (reference sequence). CDR3 size: 11 residues. Time point meaning: baseline pretreatment blood. Treatment noted: 15 Gy SBRT to primary tumor, nephrectomy 4 weeks later. The data belong to a study of radiation and T cells in renal cell carcinoma. About the study: Nephrectomy followed 15 Gy stereotactic body radiation by 4 weeks. Study conclusions and caveats: Without pretreatment biopsies, baseline tumor clonotype presence was undetermined. Top tumor clonotypes rose in blood 2 weeks post-radiation, then contracted.

The protocol was immunoSEQ multiplex PCR, while the TCRdb copy is restricted to in-frame clones and leaves out a portion. This sample has around 140,000 clones, with around 89% found just once. The specimen comprised blood, sampled from a patient whose treatment included radiotherapy and nephrectomy. The V gene is TRBV20-1, the J gene TRBJ1-2; 8 bases are shared with TRBD1. The sequence was collected from a woman in her seventies with renal cell carcinoma. The CDR3 spells CSARGQFGYTF. CDR3 sequence (DNA): TGCAGTGCCAGGGGGCAGTTTGGCTACACCTTC.